This is a list of T cell receptor beta chains from one sample in a study of T cells in Graves' hyperthyroidism and ophthalmopathy. TCRdb re-called the multiplex PCR reads through MiXCR, storing one row per CDR3 protein. This table holds under 600,000 distinct CDR3 sequences, approximately 16% found once. Material: blood. The receptors come from a middle-aged woman with Graves' ophthalmopathy. The CDR3 runs from the conserved cysteine through the conserved F or W. The order of the fields is V gene, CDR3 protein.

V gene: TRBV6-1; CDR3 protein: CASSLAGAITGELFF
V gene: TRBV18; CDR3 protein: CASSPTGSGANVLTF
V gene: TRBV5-1; CDR3 protein: CASSLDGTGYGYTF
V gene: TRBV30; CDR3 protein: CAFNQELSGNTIYF
V gene: TRBV10-3; CDR3 protein: CAISESLNYEQYF
V gene: TRBV28; CDR3 protein: CASRLGRTGANEQFF
V gene: TRBV9; CDR3 protein: CASSTFNGQGAYSNQPQHF
V gene: TRBV12-3/TRBV12-4; CDR3 protein: CASSLWASGGAGSETQYF
V gene: TRBV2; CDR3 protein: CASSGQAGIYEQYF
V gene: TRBV30; CDR3 protein: CAWSVGLTFTEAFF
V gene: TRBV12-3/TRBV12-4; CDR3 protein: CASNKGGPNADTQYF
V gene: TRBV20-1; CDR3 protein: CSAVPHNEQFF
V gene: TRBV9; CDR3 protein: CASSGTNTGQGDEQHF
V gene: TRBV29-1; CDR3 protein: CSGWDRGNTEAFF
V gene: TRBV29-1; CDR3 protein: CSVRVAQYF
V gene: TRBV9; CDR3 protein: CASSVQQGPGNTIYF
V gene: TRBV3-1; CDR3 protein: CASSPRDRGSPLHF
V gene: TRBV9; CDR3 protein: CASSERTGTQETQYF
V gene: TRBV12-3/TRBV12-4; CDR3 protein: CASSLNRGWGYTF
V gene: TRBV28; CDR3 protein: CASNIQGYEQYF
V gene: TRBV18; CDR3 protein: CASSPLQENTEAFF
V gene: TRBV18; CDR3 protein: CASSPWVGANTEAFF
V gene: TRBV4-1; CDR3 protein: CASSPPAANTGELFF
V gene: TRBV2; CDR3 protein: CASSGLADLPRGTYEQYF
V gene: TRBV19; CDR3 protein: CASSFDSRSGNTIYF
V gene: TRBV2; CDR3 protein: CASSKLAGTDTQYF
V gene: TRBV28; CDR3 protein: CASRDRWGYEQYF
V gene: TRBV27; CDR3 protein: CASSLSPTGDTQYF
V gene: TRBV5-1; CDR3 protein: CASSSGTSGRFWELFF
V gene: TRBV14; CDR3 protein: CASSHVRETQYF
V gene: TRBV29-1; CDR3 protein: CSVEPLLSYNEQFF
V gene: TRBV9; CDR3 protein: CASSGGRGYNEQFF
V gene: TRBV3-1; CDR3 protein: CASSNRPGFGQFF
V gene: TRBV7-2; CDR3 protein: CASSLVIGGEETQYF
V gene: TRBV20-1; CDR3 protein: CSALDRRNEKLFF
V gene: TRBV4-2; CDR3 protein: CASSQDRGNTDTQYF
V gene: TRBV10-1; CDR3 protein: CASSRSMNTEAFF
V gene: TRBV9; CDR3 protein: CASSADRGYQETQYF
V gene: TRBV7-9; CDR3 protein: CASSPRVGEQYF
V gene: TRBV5-4; CDR3 protein: CASSSQGTEEKLFF
V gene: TRBV2; CDR3 protein: CASSQQGSATEAFF
V gene: TRBV4-1; CDR3 protein: CASSHGAGNTEAFF
V gene: TRBV12-3/TRBV12-4; CDR3 protein: CASSLARTTTYNEQFF
V gene: TRBV20-1; CDR3 protein: CSARSPGIGGYRDQPQHF
V gene: TRBV6-1; CDR3 protein: CASRVVGAPGANVLTF
V gene: TRBV20-1; CDR3 protein: CSARVAAGNQETQYF
V gene: TRBV2; CDR3 protein: CASSGGRRDTQYF
V gene: TRBV2; CDR3 protein: CASSDSLGYEQYF
V gene: TRBV30; CDR3 protein: CAWKRPEFDSYEQYF
V gene: TRBV5-1; CDR3 protein: CASSLGLAGGGETQYF
V gene: TRBV5-1; CDR3 protein: CASSAGTSIYEQYF
V gene: TRBV20-1; CDR3 protein: CSASDGVWPYEQYF
V gene: TRBV6-5; CDR3 protein: CASSHGGPDTEAFF
V gene: TRBV5-5; CDR3 protein: CASSIPGQPNTEAFF